This T cell receptor (beta chain) was documented in a study of identical twins. The study's findings and limits: Surplus twin overlap in beta out-of-frame sequences was less pronounced. Zero-insertion results could be subject to partial confounding by invariant MAIT and iNKT cells. Interpretation of the results relied on cross-sectional statistical analysis and not on following the same donors.

The V end lost 5 bases, the J end lost 3 bases, and 8 bases lay between the germline ends. This CDR3 has 13 residues. Germline V gives CDR1 MDHEN, CDR2 SYDVKM. There were only healthy Caucasians among the donors. For this clonotype: Its antigen remains unknown.

TCRdb processed the 5' RACE reads anew with MiXCR; each CDR3 protein has one entry. The table has 1.5 million to 2 million distinct CDR3 sequences, roughly 35% seen once. The sequenced sample was cord blood. The receptor's source is a newborn girl in good health. This chain uses TRBV28 with TRBJ2-4; no clear D gene. The DNA for the CDR3 is TGTGCCAGCAGTCCCTACAGCAAAAACATTCAGTACTTC. The encoded protein is CASSPYSKNIQYF.